The T cell receptor (beta chain) described here comes from a study of regulatory T cells in long-lasting Graves disease. The sample's time point: newly diagnosed GD, antithyroid drugs for less than 3 months. The authors made the TCR library using RNA they extracted from PBMCs. V gave up 6 bases and J gave up 7 bases, with 19 bases separating them. The germline V gene encodes CDR1 SGHAT and CDR2 FQNNGV. The CDR3 covers 16 residues. For TCR beta, libraries came from iRepertoire HTBI primers and Arm-PCR of CDR3 regions. MiXCR, run by TCRdb on the multiplex PCR reads, gives a single entry per CDR3 protein. Here the sample spans approximately 470,000 distinct CDR3 sequences, roughly 17% being singletons. These data were also filed under a second study, of T cells in Graves' hyperthyroidism and ophthalmopathy. As reported in that work: Patients with uncontrolled infections, other autoimmune diseases, pregnancy or lactation were excluded. HTBI primers were employed in a first-round RT-PCR of the TCR CDR3.

The TCR originated in a man aged 35 to 55 with Graves disease. The J gene is TRBJ1-6, the V gene TRBV11-2; D may be TRBD1 (6 bases). The material was peripheral blood mononuclear cells (PBMCs), obtained at new diagnosis, from a patient treated with antithyroid drugs. The CDR3: CASSLPGARSNSPLHF. The DNA of the CDR3 is TGTGCCAGCAGTTTACCGGGGGCGCGGAGCAATTCACCCCTCCACTTT.